The 15 T cell receptor beta chains listed next were all sequenced from one sample in a study of cytomegalovirus exposure and HLA in healthy donors. The PCR was carried out with 60 Vbeta primers and 13 Jbeta primers. The data were produced by immunoSEQ multiplex PCR, yet TCRdb's version contains in-frame clones alone and is incomplete. The table records 70,000 to 95,000 clones, 84% of them present only once. The sequencing sample was made of PBMCs. These receptors were collected from a woman younger than 35 in good health and CMV-seropositive.

The chain combines TRBV5-4 with TRBJ1-6; no reliable D call. Germline V gene lookup returns CDR1 SGHNT and CDR2 YYREEE (reference sequence). There are 15 residues in the CDR3. V dropped 4 bases and J dropped 12 bases, with 20 bases sitting between them. The CDR3 reads CASSTQTDWVGPLHF. The CDR3 coding sequence is TGTGCCAGCAGCACCCAAACGGACTGGGTTGGACCCCTCCACTTT.

This sequence joins TRBV6-6 and TRBJ2-5; 7 bases align to TRBD2. V gave up 8 bases and J gave up 4 bases; unmatched junction bases: 7. Germline assignment: CDR1 MNHNY and CDR2 SVGAGI (reference sequence). The CDR3 loop spans 13 amino acids. The CDR3: CASLGLAGETQYF. CDR3 sequence (DNA): TGTGCCAGCCTCGGGTTAGCGGGAGAGACCCAGTACTTC.

The chain combines TRBV6-5 with TRBJ1-1; D is uncertain. The CDR3 totals 14 residues. Trimming removed 5 bases from V and 13 bases from J, with 23 bases in between. In germline, CDR1 is MNHEY, CDR2 SVGAGI. CDR3 amino acids: CASSEDFWVWEIFF. CDR3 sequence (DNA): TGTGCCAGCAGTGAAGATTTTTGGGTGTGGGAGATTTTCTTT.

This clone has a single count. The V and J genes are TRBV11-3 and TRBJ2-1; the D is unclear. Trimming cost V 1 base and J 8 bases, with 18 bases left between them. This CDR3 contains 16 residues. Germline V CDR1 and CDR2: SGHNT, YENEEA. The DNA for the CDR3 is TGTGCCAGCAGCTTAGGGCTGGCACCCCTGGTCCATGAGCAGTTCTTC. Its protein product is CASSLGLAPLVHEQFF.

The chain uses TRBV6-5 and TRBJ1-2; 11 bases map to TRBD1. Trimming at V came to 1 base and at J to 4 bases, leaving 2 bases not matched to a gene. There are 15 residues in the CDR3. CDR1 and CDR2 from the germline V gene are MNHEY and SVGAGI. The chain's CDR3 is CASSYYGQGAYGYTF. CDR3 DNA sequence: TGTGCCAGCAGTTACTACGGACAGGGGGCCTATGGCTACACCTTC.

V usage is TRBV27 and J usage is TRBJ2-1, with 15 positions matching TRBD2. V trimming: 7 bases; J trimming: 0 bases; junction bases outside the gene matches: 7. The V gene's germline CDR1 is MNHEY and CDR2 SMNVEV (reference sequence). The CDR3 has 18 residues. CDR3 in amino acids: CASTTGTSGRYSYNEQFF. The DNA for the CDR3 is TGTGCCAGCACGACCGGGACTAGCGGGAGGTACTCCTACAATGAGCAGTTCTTC.

The chain joins TRBV7-2 to TRBJ2-5; TRBD2 aligns across 9 bases. The CDR3 sequence is 13 residues long. Germline trimming cut 11 bases from V and 5 bases from J; bases unmatched to any gene: 9. CDR1 and CDR2 (germline): SGHTA, FQGNSA. CDR3 in DNA: TGTGCCTCCCGGGCGGGAGGGACGGAGACCCAGTACTTC. Amino acids: CASRAGGTETQYF. Based on the CDR3 plus reference TRBV7-2 and TRBJ2-5, the full variable domain is GAGVSQSPSNKVTEKGKDVELRCDPISGHTALYWYRQSLGQGLEFLIYFQGNSAPDKSGLPSDRFSAERTGGSVSTLTIQRTQQEDSAVYLCASRAGGTETQYFGPGTRLLVL.

V and J are TRBV5-1 and TRBJ2-3; 10 nucleotides align to TRBD2. This CDR3 is 17 amino acids long. Trimming at V came to 0 bases and at J to 3 bases, leaving 7 bases not matched to a gene. Per germline, CDR1 SGHRS and CDR2 YFSETQ. The chain's CDR3 is CASSLDPSGSLTDTQYF. CDR3 nucleotide sequence: TGCGCCAGCAGCTTGGATCCTAGCGGGAGTCTTACAGATACGCAGTATTTT. The entire variable domain, with the rest obtained from reference TRBV5-1 and TRBJ2-3, is as follows: KAGVTQTPRYLIKTRGQQVTLSCSPISGHRSVSWYQQTPGQGLQFLFEYFSETQRNKGNFPGRFSGRQFSNSRSEMNVSTLELGDSALYLCASSLDPSGSLTDTQYFGPGTRLTVL.

V and J are TRBV11-2 and TRBJ1-4, with 10 bases matching TRBD1. CDR1 is SGHAT, CDR2 FQNNGV, per germline. Germline trimming cut 5 bases from V and 7 bases from J; bases unmatched to any gene: 4. The CDR3 sequence is 14 residues long. CDR3 nucleotides: TGTGCCAGCAGCGACAGGGGGCGCGGTGAAAAACTGTTTTTT. Its protein is CASSDRGRGEKLFF.

The chain joins TRBV2 to TRBJ2-7; D gene unclear. This CDR3 spans 14 amino acids. Trimming took off 2 bases at V and 2 bases at J, with 10 bases between the two ends. Germline loops: CDR1 SNHLY, CDR2 FYNNEI. CDR3 in amino acids: CASSEIRPAYEQYF. The CDR3 DNA reads as TGTGCCAGCAGTGAAATCAGGCCGGCCTACGAGCAGTACTTC.

Only a few counts were recorded for this clone. V usage is TRBV4-2 and J usage is TRBJ1-4; no definite D call. Germline assignment: CDR1 LGHNA and CDR2 YNFKEQ. The CDR3 totals 16 residues. V dropped 4 bases and J dropped 0 bases, with 12 bases sitting between them. The CDR3, as DNA: TGTGCCAGCAGCCCCTCCAGGACTGCAACTAATGAAAAACTGTTTTTT. Amino acid sequence: CASSPSRTATNEKLFF.

The CDR3 is CASSYSVDRVKEKLFF. The CDR3 region has the DNA TGTGCCAGCAGTTACTCCGTTGACAGGGTGAAAGAAAAACTGTTTTTT. The rearrangement links TRBV6-5 to TRBJ1-4; 7 nucleotides align to TRBD1. CDR1 is MNHEY and CDR2 is SVGAGI in the germline V gene. Trimming removed 0 bases from V and 8 bases from J; junction bases left unmatched: 9. This CDR3 spans 16 amino acids.

This clone appeared a single time. CDR3 DNA sequence: TGCAGTGCCTTGACGGGGGGTGAAGCTTTCTTT. Residues: CSALTGGEAFF. V and J are TRBV20-1 and TRBJ1-1, with D possibly being TRBD1 (5 bases). The ends were cut back, 6 bases at V and 7 bases at J, with 12 bases in the middle. Germline V gives CDR1 DFQATT, CDR2 SNEGSKA (reference sequence). This CDR3 has 11 residues.

V gene TRBV4-1 combines with J gene TRBJ2-7; maybe TRBD2 (5 bases). CDR1 and CDR2 (germline): MGHRA, YSYEKL. The ends were cut back, 4 bases at V and 3 bases at J, with 19 bases in the middle. CDR3 length: 16 residues. CDR3 sequence: CASSRSAGGGNYEQYF. The CDR3 DNA reads as TGCGCCAGCAGCCGTTCTGCAGGAGGTGGGAACTACGAGCAGTACTTC.

The chain carries TRBV28 and TRBJ1-1; possible D gene TRBD1, 5 bases. Germline loops: CDR1 MDHEN, CDR2 SYDVKM. The CDR3 is made up of 16 amino acids. The V end lost 4 bases, the J end lost 2 bases, and 17 bases lay between the germline ends. The CDR3 bases are TGTGCCAGCAGTTCGGGCAGGAGGGGTCTAAACACTGAAGCTTTCTTT. This translates into CASSSGRRGLNTEAFF. Based on the CDR3 plus reference TRBV28 and TRBJ1-1, the full variable domain is DVKVTQSSRYLVKRTGEKVFLECVQDMDHENMFWYRQDPGLGLRLIYFSYDVKMKEKGDIPEGYSVSREKKERFSLILESASTNQTSMYLCASSSGRRGLNTEAFFGQGTRLTVV.